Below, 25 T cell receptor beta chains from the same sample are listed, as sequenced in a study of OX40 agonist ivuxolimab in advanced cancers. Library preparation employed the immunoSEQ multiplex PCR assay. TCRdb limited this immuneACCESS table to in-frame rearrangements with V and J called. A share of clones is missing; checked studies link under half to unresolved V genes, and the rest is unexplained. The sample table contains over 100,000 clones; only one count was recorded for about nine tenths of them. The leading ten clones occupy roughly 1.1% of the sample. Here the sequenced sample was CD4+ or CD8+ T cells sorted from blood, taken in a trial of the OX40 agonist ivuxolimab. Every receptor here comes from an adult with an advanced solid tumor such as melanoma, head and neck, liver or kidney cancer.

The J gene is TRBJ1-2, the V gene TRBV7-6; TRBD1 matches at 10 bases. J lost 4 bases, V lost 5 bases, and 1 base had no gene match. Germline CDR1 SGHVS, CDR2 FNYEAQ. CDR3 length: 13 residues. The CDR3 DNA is TGTGCCAGCAGCAGACAGGGGGCCTATGGCTACACCTTC. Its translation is CASSRQGAYGYTF.

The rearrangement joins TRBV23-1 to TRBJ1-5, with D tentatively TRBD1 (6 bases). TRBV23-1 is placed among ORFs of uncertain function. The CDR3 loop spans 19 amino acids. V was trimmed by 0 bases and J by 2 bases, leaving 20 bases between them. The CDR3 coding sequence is TGCGCCAGCAGTCAATCTGGGGGCGGTTGGTGCGGGGGCAATCAGCCCCAGCATTTT. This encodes CASSQSGGGWCGGNQPQHF.

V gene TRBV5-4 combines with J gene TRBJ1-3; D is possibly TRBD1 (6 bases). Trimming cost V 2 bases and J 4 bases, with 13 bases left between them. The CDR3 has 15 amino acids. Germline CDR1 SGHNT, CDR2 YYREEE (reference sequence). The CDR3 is CASSFGGPSGNTIYF. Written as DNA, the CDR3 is TGTGCCAGCAGCTTCGGGGGGCCTTCCGGAAACACCATATATTTT. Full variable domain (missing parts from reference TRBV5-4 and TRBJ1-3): ETGVTQSPTHLIKTRGQQVTLRCSSQSGHNTVSWYQQALGQGPQFIFQYYREEENGRGNFPPRFSGLQFPNYSSELNVNALELDDSALYLCASSFGGPSGNTIYFGEGSWLTVV.

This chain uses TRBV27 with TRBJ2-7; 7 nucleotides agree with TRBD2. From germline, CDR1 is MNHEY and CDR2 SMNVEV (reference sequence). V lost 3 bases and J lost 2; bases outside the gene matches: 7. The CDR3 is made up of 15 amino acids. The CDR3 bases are TGTGCCAGCAGTTTTACCGGGGGGACGACCTACGAGCAGTACTTC. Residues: CASSFTGGTTYEQYF.

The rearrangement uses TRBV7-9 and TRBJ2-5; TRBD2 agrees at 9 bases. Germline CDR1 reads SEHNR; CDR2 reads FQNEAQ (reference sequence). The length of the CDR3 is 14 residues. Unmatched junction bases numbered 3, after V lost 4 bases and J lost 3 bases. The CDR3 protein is CASSSLAGEETQYF. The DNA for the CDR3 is TGTGCCAGCAGCTCTTTAGCGGGAGAAGAGACCCAGTACTTC.

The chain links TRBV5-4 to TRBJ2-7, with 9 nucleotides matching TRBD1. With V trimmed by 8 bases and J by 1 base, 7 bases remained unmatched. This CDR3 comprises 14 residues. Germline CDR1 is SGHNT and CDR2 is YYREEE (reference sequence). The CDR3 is CASSGGTGSYEQYF. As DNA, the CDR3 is TGTGCCAGTTCCGGTGGGACAGGGTCCTACGAGCAGTACTTC. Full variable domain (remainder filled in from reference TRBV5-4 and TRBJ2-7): ETGVTQSPTHLIKTRGQQVTLRCSSQSGHNTVSWYQQALGQGPQFIFQYYREEENGRGNFPPRFSGLQFPNYSSELNVNALELDDSALYLCASSGGTGSYEQYFGPGTRLTVT.

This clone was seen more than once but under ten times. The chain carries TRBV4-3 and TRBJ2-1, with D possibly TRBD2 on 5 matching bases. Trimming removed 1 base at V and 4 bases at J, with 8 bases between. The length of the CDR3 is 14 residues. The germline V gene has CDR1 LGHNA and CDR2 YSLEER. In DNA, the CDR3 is TGCGCCAGCAGCCAAGGTGGGAGTTACAATGAGCAGTTCTTC. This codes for CASSQGGSYNEQFF.

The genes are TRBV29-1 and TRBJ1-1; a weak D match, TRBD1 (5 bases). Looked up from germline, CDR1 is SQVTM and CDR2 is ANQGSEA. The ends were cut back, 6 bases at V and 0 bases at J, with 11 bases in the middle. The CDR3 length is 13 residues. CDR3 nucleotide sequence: TGCAGCGTCGCCGGGACTCTGAACACTGAAGCTTTCTTT. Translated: CSVAGTLNTEAFF.

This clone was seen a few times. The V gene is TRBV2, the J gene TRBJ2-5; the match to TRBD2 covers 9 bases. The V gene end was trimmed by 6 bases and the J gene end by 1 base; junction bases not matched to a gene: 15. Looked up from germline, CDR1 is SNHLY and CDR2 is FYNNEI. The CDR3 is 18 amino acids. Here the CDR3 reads CASRIGASGMRGQETQYF. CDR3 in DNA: TGTGCCAGCAGAATAGGGGCTAGCGGGATGAGAGGCCAAGAGACCCAGTACTTC.

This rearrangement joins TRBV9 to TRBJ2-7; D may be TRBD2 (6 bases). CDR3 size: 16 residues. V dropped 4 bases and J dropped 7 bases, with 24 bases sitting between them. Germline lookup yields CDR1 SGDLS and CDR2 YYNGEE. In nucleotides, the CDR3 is TGTGCCAGCAGCCCTCAGGCACAGACTAGTCCGGGAGAGCAGTACTTC. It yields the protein CASSPQAQTSPGEQYF.

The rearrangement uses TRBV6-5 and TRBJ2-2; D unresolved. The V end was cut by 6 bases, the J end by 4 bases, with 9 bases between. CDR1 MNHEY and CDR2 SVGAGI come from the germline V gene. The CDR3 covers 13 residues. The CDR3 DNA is TGTGCCAGCAGCCTTACTCCCACCGGGGAGCTGTTTTTT. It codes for CASSLTPTGELFF.

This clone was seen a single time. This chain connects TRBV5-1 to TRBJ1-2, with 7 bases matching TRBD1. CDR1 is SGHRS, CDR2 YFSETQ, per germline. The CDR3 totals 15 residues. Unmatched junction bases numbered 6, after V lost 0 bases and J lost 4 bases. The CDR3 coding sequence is TGCGCCAGCAGCTTGGAGGTCAGGGGGACCTATGGCTACACCTTC. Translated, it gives CASSLEVRGTYGYTF. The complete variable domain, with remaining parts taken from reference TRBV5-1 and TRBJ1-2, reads KAGVTQTPRYLIKTRGQQVTLSCSPISGHRSVSWYQQTPGQGLQFLFEYFSETQRNKGNFPGRFSGRQFSNSRSEMNVSTLELGDSALYLCASSLEVRGTYGYTFGSGTRLTVV.

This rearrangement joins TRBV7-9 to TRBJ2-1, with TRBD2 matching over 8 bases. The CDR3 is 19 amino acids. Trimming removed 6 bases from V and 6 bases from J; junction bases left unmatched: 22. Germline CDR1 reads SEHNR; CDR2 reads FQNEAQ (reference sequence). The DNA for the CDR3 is TGTGCCAGCAGTACCGGGTGGCTAGCGGGTAACTTTGAGGGCAATGAGCAGTTCTTC. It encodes CASSTGWLAGNFEGNEQFF.

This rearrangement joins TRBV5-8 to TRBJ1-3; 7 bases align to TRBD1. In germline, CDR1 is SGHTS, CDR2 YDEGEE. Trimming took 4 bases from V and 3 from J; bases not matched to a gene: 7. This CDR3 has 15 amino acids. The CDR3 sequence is CASSTGTVFGNTIYF. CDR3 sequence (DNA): TGTGCCAGCAGCACGGGGACAGTCTTTGGAAACACCATATATTTT. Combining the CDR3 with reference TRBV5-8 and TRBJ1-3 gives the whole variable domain EAGVTQSPTHLIKTRGQQATLRCSPISGHTSVYWYQQALGLGLQFLLWYDEGEERNRGNFPPRFSGRQFPNYSSELNVNALELEDSALYLCASSTGTVFGNTIYFGEGSWLTVV.

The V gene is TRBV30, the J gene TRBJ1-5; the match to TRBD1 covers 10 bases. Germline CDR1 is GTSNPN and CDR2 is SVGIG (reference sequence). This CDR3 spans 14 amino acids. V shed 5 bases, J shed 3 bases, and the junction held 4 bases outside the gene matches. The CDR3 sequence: CAWDRGHNNQPQHF. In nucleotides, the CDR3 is TGTGCCTGGGACAGGGGGCACAACAATCAGCCCCAGCATTTT.

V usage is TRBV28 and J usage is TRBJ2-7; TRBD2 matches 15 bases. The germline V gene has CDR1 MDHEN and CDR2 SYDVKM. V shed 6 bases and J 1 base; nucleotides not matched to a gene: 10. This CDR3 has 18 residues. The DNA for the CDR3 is TGTGCCAGCAGACCCCCGGGACTAGCGGGAGGTAAATCCTACGAGCAGTACTTC. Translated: CASRPPGLAGGKSYEQYF. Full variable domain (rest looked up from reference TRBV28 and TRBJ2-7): DVKVTQSSRYLVKRTGEKVFLECVQDMDHENMFWYRQDPGLGLRLIYFSYDVKMKEKGDIPEGYSVSREKKERFSLILESASTNQTSMYLCASRPPGLAGGKSYEQYFGPGTRLTVT.

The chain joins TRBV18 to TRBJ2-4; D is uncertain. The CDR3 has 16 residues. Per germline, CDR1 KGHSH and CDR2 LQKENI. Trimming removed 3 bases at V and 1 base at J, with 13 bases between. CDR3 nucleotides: TGTGCCAGCTCACCCATATCAACCGGGGCCAAAAACATTCAGTACTTC. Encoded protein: CASSPISTGAKNIQYF.

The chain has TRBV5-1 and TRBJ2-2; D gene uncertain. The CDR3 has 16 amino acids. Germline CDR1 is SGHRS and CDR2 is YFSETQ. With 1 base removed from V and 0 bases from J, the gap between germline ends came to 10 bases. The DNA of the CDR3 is TGCGCCAGCAGCTTGTTGTTGCAGCCGAACACCGGGGAGCTGTTTTTT. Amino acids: CASSLLLQPNTGELFF.

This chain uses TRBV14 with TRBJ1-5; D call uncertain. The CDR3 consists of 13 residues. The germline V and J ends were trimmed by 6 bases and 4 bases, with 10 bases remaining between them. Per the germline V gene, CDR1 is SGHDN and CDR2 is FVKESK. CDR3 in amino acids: CASSPDPNQPQHF. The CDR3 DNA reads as TGTGCCAGCAGTCCGGACCCTAATCAGCCCCAGCATTTT. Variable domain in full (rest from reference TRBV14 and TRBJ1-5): EAGVTQFPSHSVIEKGQTVTLRCDPISGHDNLYWYRRVMGKEIKFLLHFVKESKQDESGMPNNRFLAERTGGTYSTLKVQPAELEDSGVYFCASSPDPNQPQHFGDGTRLSIL.

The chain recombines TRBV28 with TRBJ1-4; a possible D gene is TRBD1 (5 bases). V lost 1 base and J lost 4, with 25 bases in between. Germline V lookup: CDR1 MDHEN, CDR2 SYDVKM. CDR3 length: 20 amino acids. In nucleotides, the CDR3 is TGTGCCAGCAGTTTATATCAGAAGGTGGGGGGGAAGAAAGGTAATGAAAAACTGTTTTTT. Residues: CASSLYQKVGGKKGNEKLFF.

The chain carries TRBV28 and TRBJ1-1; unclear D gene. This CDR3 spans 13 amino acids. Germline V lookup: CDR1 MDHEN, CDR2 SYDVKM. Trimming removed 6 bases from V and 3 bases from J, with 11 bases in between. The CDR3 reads CASSLEIDTEAFF. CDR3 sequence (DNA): TGTGCCAGCAGCCTGGAGATTGACACTGAAGCTTTCTTT.

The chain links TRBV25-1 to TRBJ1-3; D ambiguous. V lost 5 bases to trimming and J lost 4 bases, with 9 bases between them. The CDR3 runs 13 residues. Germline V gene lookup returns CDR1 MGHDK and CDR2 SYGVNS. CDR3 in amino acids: CASSLGSGNTIYF. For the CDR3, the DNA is TGTGCCAGCAGTCTGGGGTCCGGAAACACCATATATTTT.

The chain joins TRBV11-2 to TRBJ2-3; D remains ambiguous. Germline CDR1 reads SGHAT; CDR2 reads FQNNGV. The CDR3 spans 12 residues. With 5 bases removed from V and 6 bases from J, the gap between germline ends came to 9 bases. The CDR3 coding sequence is TGTGCCAGCAGCCCAGTGGGTGATACGCAGTATTTT. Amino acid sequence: CASSPVGDTQYF.

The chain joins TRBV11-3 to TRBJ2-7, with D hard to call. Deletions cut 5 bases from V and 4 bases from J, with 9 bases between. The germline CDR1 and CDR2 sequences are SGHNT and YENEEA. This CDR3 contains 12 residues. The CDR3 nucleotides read TGTGCCAGCAGCCCAAGAGTTTACGAGCAGTACTTC. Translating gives CASSPRVYEQYF.

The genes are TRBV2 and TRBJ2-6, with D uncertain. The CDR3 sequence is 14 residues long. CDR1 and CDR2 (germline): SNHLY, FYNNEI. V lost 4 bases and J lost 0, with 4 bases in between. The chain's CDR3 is CASSGVSGANVLTF. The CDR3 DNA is TGTGCCAGCAGTGGTGTCTCTGGGGCCAACGTCCTGACTTTC.